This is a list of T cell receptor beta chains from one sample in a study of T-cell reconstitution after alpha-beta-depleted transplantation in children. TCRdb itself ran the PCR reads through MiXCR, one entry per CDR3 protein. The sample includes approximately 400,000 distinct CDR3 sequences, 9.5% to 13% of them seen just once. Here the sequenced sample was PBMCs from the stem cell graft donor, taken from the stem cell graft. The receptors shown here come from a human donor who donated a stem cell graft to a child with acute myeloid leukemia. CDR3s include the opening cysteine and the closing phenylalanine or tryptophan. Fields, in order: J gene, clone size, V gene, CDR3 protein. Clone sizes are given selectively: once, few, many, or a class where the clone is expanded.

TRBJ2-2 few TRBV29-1 CSAEALGFGELFF
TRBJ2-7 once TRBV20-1 CSARTDRNTYGQYF
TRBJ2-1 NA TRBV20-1 CSAYQGPAGEQFF
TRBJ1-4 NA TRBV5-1 CASSLDSTNEKLFF
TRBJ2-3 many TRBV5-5 CASSSLGGGTDTQYF
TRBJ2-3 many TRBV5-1 CASSSGLPSTDTQYF
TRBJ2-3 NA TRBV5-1 CASSLTRGRAPPDTQYF
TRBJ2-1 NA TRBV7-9 CASSFRAGNNEQFF
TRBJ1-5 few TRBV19 CASSQRQGPGAQHF
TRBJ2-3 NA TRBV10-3 CAISEYTVTDTQYF
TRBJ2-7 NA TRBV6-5 CASSYGGLSTYEQYF
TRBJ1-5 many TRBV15 CATSREQGTTSQPQHF
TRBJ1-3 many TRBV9 CASSRGSGNTIYF
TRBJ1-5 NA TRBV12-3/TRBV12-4 CASRSLVQPQHF
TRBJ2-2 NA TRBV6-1 CASSGGPLTGELFF
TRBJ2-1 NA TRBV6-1 CASSKSGASYNEQFF
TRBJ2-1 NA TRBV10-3 CATRDRDDNEQFF
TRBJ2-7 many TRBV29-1 CSGGAGTGGEQYF
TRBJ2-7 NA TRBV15 CATTETGQGAYEQYF
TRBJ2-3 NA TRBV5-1 CASSLAPESTDTQYF
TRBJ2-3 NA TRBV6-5 CASSYASGGTDTQYF
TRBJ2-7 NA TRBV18 CASSQKTGAKVEQYF
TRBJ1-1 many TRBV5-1 CASSSTHGTGMNTEAFF
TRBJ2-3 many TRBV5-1 CASAELGRDTQYF
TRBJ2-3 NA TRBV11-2 CASSLVWSSGSADTQYF
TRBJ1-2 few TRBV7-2 CASSLMNGQGGDYGYTF
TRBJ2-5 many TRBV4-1 CASSQVDRGETQYF
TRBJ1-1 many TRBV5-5 CASSTPRGGATEAFF
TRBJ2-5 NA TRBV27 CASSFQRGGETQYF
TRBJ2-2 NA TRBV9 CASSGGGLPGELFF
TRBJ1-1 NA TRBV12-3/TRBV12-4 CASSPQGRNTEAFF
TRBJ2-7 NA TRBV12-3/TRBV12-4 CASSFGSGTGGYEQYF
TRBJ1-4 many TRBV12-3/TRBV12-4 CASSFWTGGEKLFF
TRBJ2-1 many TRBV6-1 CASSEFGGRKRTYNEQFF
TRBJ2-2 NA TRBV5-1 CASATSGMPGELFF
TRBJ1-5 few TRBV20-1 CSARDGGSRWPQHF
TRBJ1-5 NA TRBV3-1 CASSARGDYQPQHF
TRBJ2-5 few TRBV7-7 CASSESGTSGETQYF
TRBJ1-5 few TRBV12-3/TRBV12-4 CASSLKGTGSHQPQHF
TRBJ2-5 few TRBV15 CATSIGRIGETQYF
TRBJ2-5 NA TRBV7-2 CASSPPGLAGGETQYF
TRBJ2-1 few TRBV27 CASREGRLAGGPSLNEQFF
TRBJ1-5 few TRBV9 CASSVGTGDQPQHF
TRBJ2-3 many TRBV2 CASRRTIGTTADTQYF
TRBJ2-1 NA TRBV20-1 CSGFGNSGRGNEQFF
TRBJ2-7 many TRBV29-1 CSVGITPYEQYF
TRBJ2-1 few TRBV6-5 CASSYSYRSAYNEQFF
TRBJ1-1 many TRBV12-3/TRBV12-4 CASSLARPDTEAFF
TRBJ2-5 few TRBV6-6 CASNRDGKETQYF
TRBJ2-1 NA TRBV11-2 CASSLRDTHWGVNNEQFF
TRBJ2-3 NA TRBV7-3 CASSPSGRGTDTQYF
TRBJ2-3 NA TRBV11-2 CASSRMRKGGLVRTDTQYF
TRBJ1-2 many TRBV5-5 CASSWDSRQIYGYTF
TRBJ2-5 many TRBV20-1 CSAGQTQETQYF
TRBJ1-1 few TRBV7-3 CASSPWGGTEAFF
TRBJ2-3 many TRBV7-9 CASSRVLAGVTDTQYF
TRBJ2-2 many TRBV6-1 CASRPGSLTGELFF
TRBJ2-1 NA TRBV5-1 CASSLGSRAGDEQFF
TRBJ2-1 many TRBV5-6 CASSLSTSGGNEQFF